These 20 T cell receptor beta chains were all obtained from the same sample, sequenced in a study of cytomegalovirus exposure and HLA in healthy donors. The PCR used 60 Vbeta and 13 Jbeta primers. Sequencing used immunoSEQ multiplex PCR; TCRdb keeps in-frame clones, though not all of them. This table holds fewer than 250,000 clones, 79% found once. The sequenced material came from PBMCs. The receptors derive from a woman in her forties or fifties in good health and CMV-seronegative.

The V call is TRBV9, the J call TRBJ1-5; 8 positions agree with TRBD1. The germline gives CDR1 SGDLS, CDR2 YYNGEE. The CDR3 loop spans 14 amino acids. V trimming: 7 bases; J trimming: 3 bases; junction bases outside the gene matches: 6. DNA for the CDR3: TGTGCCAGCTCCCGGACAGGGATCAATCAGCCCCAGCATTTT. Its protein is CASSRTGINQPQHF.

The chain is built from TRBV7-6 and TRBJ2-3; maybe TRBD2 (6 bases). Germline V lookup: CDR1 SGHVS, CDR2 FNYEAQ. CDR3 length: 16 amino acids. V was shortened by 1 base and J by 2 bases, with 13 bases between the two germline ends. The CDR3 DNA follows: TGTGCCAGCAGCTTAGGAGGAGGGTCAGACACAGATACGCAGTATTTT. Translating it yields CASSLGGGSDTDTQYF.

This chain uses TRBV2 with TRBJ2-2; 9 bases are a match to TRBD1. With 5 bases clipped from V and 0 bases from J, the junction kept 7 bases outside the gene matches. This CDR3 region has 17 residues. Germline V lookup: CDR1 SNHLY, CDR2 FYNNEI. The CDR3 nucleotides read TGTGCCAGCAGTCCGAGACGGACAGGGGCGAACACCGGGGAGCTGTTTTTT. This codes for CASSPRRTGANTGELFF.

The J gene is TRBJ2-3, the V gene TRBV7-9, with 11 bases aligning to TRBD2. This CDR3 has 13 amino acids. The V gene's germline CDR1 is SEHNR and CDR2 FQNEAQ (reference sequence). With V trimmed by 1 base and J by 14 bases, 5 bases remained unmatched. The CDR3: CASSLETGTSGYF. The CDR3 DNA reads TGTGCCAGCAGCTTAGAGACCGGGACTAGCGGGTATTTT.

A few counts support this clone. The rearrangement links TRBV6-6 to TRBJ1-5; D is possibly TRBD1 (6 bases). Germline V gives CDR1 MNHNY, CDR2 SVGAGI (reference sequence). This CDR3 has 16 residues. V was clipped by 2 bases and J by 2 bases, with 13 bases between them. CDR3 sequence (DNA): TGTGCCAGCAGTTACCCGACAGGATCGGGCAATCAGCCCCAGCATTTT. Encoded protein: CASSYPTGSGNQPQHF.

The CDR3, as DNA: TGTGCCAGCAGCTTAGCCACAGCATGGCCGGATCCATATGGCTACACCTTC. Translating gives CASSLATAWPDPYGYTF. The gene calls are TRBV7-2 and TRBJ1-2; no clear D. The V gene's germline CDR1 is SGHTA and CDR2 FQGNSA. V was cut by 0 bases and J by 5 bases, with 19 bases left in between. The CDR3 is 17 amino acids.

The chain carries TRBV18 and TRBJ2-1, with 10 bases matching TRBD2. Losses at the gene ends were 3 bases for V and 6 bases for J; bases not matched to a gene: 5. Germline V gene sequence: CDR1 KGHSH, CDR2 LQKENI. CDR3 length: 15 amino acids. CDR3: CASSPLPSGGNEQFF. The CDR3 nucleotides are TGTGCCAGCTCACCGCTGCCTAGCGGGGGCAATGAGCAGTTCTTC.

The CDR3 DNA is TGTGCCAGCAGCGCGTTGTGGACTCAGAACACCGGGGAGCTGTTTTTT. This sequence encodes CASSALWTQNTGELFF. The chain joins TRBV7-2 to TRBJ2-2; possible D gene TRBD2, 5 bases. Trimming took off 5 bases at V and 1 base at J, with 14 bases between the two ends. This CDR3 region has 16 residues. Germline CDR1 and CDR2: SGHTA and FQGNSA.

This clone was picked up one time. The chain is built from TRBV5-6 and TRBJ1-3; 12 bases are a match to TRBD1. The germline CDR1 and CDR2 sequences are SGHDT and YYEEEE. The V and J ends lost 3 bases and 3 bases, in that order; junction bases with no gene match: 10. The CDR3 has 18 amino acids. The CDR3 loop reads CASSSSGDRGRFGNTIYF. CDR3 sequence (DNA): TGTGCCAGCAGCTCCAGTGGGGACAGGGGGCGGTTTGGAAACACCATATATTTT. The full variable domain, rest sourced from reference TRBV5-6 and TRBJ1-3, is DAGVTQSPTHLIKTRGQQVTLRCSPKSGHDTVSWYQQALGQGPQFIFQYYEEEERQRGNFPDRFSGHQFPNYSSELNVNALLLGDSALYLCASSSSGDRGRFGNTIYFGEGSWLTVV.

This clone showed up just a few times. The V call is TRBV7-6, the J call TRBJ1-1; 7 bases line up with TRBD1. The CDR3 length is 16 residues. CDR1 SGHVS and CDR2 FNYEAQ come from the germline V gene. The V segment lost 4 bases and the J segment 2 bases; nucleotides outside the gene matches: 10. For the CDR3, the DNA is TGTGCCAGCAGCTGGAGCCGGGACAGAATAAACACTGAAGCTTTCTTT. Translated: CASSWSRDRINTEAFF.

The chain couples TRBV7-6 to TRBJ2-7, with a tentative D call TRBD1 (7 bases). The CDR3 loop spans 15 amino acids. The V end was cut by 5 bases, the J end by 4 bases, with 18 bases between. Germline V gene sequence: CDR1 SGHVS, CDR2 FNYEAQ. The CDR3 here is CASSPEAGQRYEQYF. Written as DNA, the CDR3 is TGTGCCAGCAGCCCCGAGGCGGGACAGAGATACGAGCAGTACTTC.

The V call is TRBV6-1, the J call TRBJ1-3; 7 positions match TRBD1. V dropped 7 bases and J dropped 2; count of bases not matched to a gene: 5. Germline V lookup: CDR1 MNHNS, CDR2 SASEGT. CDR3 length: 14 amino acids. The CDR3 reads CASTKTGTGNTIYF. In DNA form, the CDR3 reads TGTGCCAGCACCAAGACAGGGACTGGAAACACCATATATTTT.

This chain connects TRBV5-4 to TRBJ2-5; no reliable D call. Germline values: CDR1 SGHNT, CDR2 YYREEE (reference sequence). CDR3 length equals 13 residues. The V and J ends lost 1 base and 1 base respectively, with 5 bases between them. CDR3 loop: CASSLTFQETQYF. CDR3 bases: TGTGCCAGCAGCTTGACTTTCCAAGAGACCCAGTACTTC.

V and J are TRBV14 and TRBJ2-1; 11 positions match TRBD2. Germline values: CDR1 SGHDN, CDR2 FVKESK. V was pared by 4 bases and J by 6 bases, with 8 bases of the junction left unmatched. The CDR3 sequence is 16 residues long. The CDR3 sequence: CASSPRLAGSGNEQFF. In nucleotides, the CDR3 is TGTGCCAGCAGCCCCCGACTAGCGGGGAGTGGCAATGAGCAGTTCTTC.

J is TRBJ2-1 and V is TRBV4-2, with 11 bases fitting TRBD2. V lost 1 base, J lost 3 bases, and 2 bases stayed unmatched. CDR1 and CDR2 from the germline V gene are LGHNA and YNFKEQ. CDR3 length equals 16 residues. CDR3 amino acids: CASSQGGLAVYNEQFF. As DNA, the CDR3 is TGTGCCAGCAGCCAAGGGGGACTAGCGGTCTACAATGAGCAGTTCTTC.

This chain connects TRBV4-3 to TRBJ1-1; possible D gene TRBD1, 5 bases. From germline, CDR1 is LGHNA and CDR2 YSLEER. The V end lost 0 bases, the J end lost 4 bases, and 15 bases lay between the germline ends. This CDR3 spans 16 amino acids. The CDR3 protein is CASSQDRGVIGTEAFF. Here the CDR3 DNA reads TGCGCCAGCAGCCAAGATCGGGGGGTTATCGGCACTGAAGCTTTCTTT.

This clone was seen a few times. This rearrangement joins TRBV2 to TRBJ1-5, with 7 bases that match TRBD1. The CDR3 extends over 15 amino acids. Trimming at V came to 6 bases and at J to 0 bases, leaving 5 bases not matched to a gene. The germline CDR1 and CDR2 sequences are SNHLY and FYNNEI. The CDR3 sequence: CASSGQAHSNQPQHF. The CDR3 DNA sequence: TGTGCCAGCAGCGGACAGGCACATAGCAATCAGCCCCAGCATTTT.

This clone was seen once. J is TRBJ1-2 and V is TRBV6-6, with D perhaps matching TRBD1 (6 bases). V was pared by 6 bases and J by 5 bases, with 16 bases between. CDR1 is MNHNY and CDR2 is SVGAGI in the germline V gene (reference sequence). The CDR3 is 14 residues long. The CDR3 is CASRAAAGDYGYTF. The CDR3 DNA follows: TGTGCCAGCAGGGCCGCGGCAGGGGATTATGGCTACACCTTC.

The gene calls are TRBV5-1 and TRBJ1-4; 8 bases map to TRBD1. The CDR3 spans 16 residues. J gave up 7 bases and V 1 base, and 9 bases lay outside the gene matches. Per the germline V gene, CDR1 is SGHRS and CDR2 is YFSETQ. CDR3 sequence reads: CASSLTGGSHGEKLFF. The CDR3 nucleotides read TGCGCCAGCAGCTTGACAGGGGGTTCACATGGTGAAAAACTGTTTTTT.

V gene TRBV7-2 combines with J gene TRBJ2-7, with D perhaps matching TRBD1 (5 bases). Germline values: CDR1 SGHTA, CDR2 FQGNSA. Trimming cost V 1 base and J 1 base, with 11 bases left between them. The CDR3 is 15 residues long. For the CDR3, the DNA is TGTGCCAGCAGCTTAGGGCCAGGGCGTTCCTACGAGCAGTACTTC. Protein sequence: CASSLGPGRSYEQYF.